The rows below give T cell receptor beta chains drawn from one sample of a study of T cell responses to AZD1222 COVID-19 vaccine. Generated by immunoSEQ multiplex PCR, the TCRdb table keeps only in-frame clones and is missing some. The data hold more than 150,000 clones, with approximately 90% observed a single time. The specimen was peripheral blood, collected on day 0 of AZD1222 vaccination. The receptors shown here come from an adult in good health. The CDR3 runs from the conserved cysteine through the conserved F or W. The D gene is left open where the match is weak. Rows may omit the clone size; those that give it use once, few, many or a size class.

d_call j_call clone_size v_call cdr3_nt cdr3_aa
. TRBJ1-2 once TRBV9 TGTGCCAGCACGTGGGGGGAAAGGGCTAACTATGGCTACACCTTC CASTWGERANYGYTF
. TRBJ2-1 . TRBV20-1 TGCAGTGCTAGCCCGGGATCACGCCAGTTCTTC CSASPGSRQFF
. TRBJ1-3 . TRBV5-1 TGCGCCAGCAGCTTGGTGTCAGGGGCGCACACCATATATTTT CASSLVSGAHTIYF
. TRBJ2-7 . TRBV20-1 TGCAGTGCTAGTGGGGATCGGGACTCTTTCCGAGGCTCCTACGAGCAGTACTTC CSASGDRDSFRGSYEQYF
TRBD2 TRBJ2-5 . TRBV10-3 TGTGCCACCAGGGACAGCGGGGGGCGGGAGGAGACCCAGTACTTC CATRDSGGREETQYF
TRBD1 TRBJ2-7 . TRBV3-1/TRBV3-2 TGTGCCAGCAGCTCATTGGACAGGGCCCCCTACGAGCAGTACTTC CASSSLDRAPYEQYF
. TRBJ1-1 . TRBV2 TGTGCCAGCACCCCGCGGGAAGAGAGCCCTGAAGCTTTCTTT CASTPREESPEAFF
. TRBJ2-5 . TRBV5-1 TGCGCCAGCAGCGGCGGACAGAGTCGCCCCGAGACCCAGTACTTC CASSGGQSRPETQYF
TRBD2 TRBJ2-7 . TRBV7-2 TGTGCCAGCAGCCCCGCTAGCGGCAGCTCCTACGAGCAGTACTTC CASSPASGSSYEQYF
. TRBJ1-2 . TRBV6-5 TGTGCCAGCATCGTTGCGGATAGCTGGGCATATGGCTACACCTTC CASIVADSWAYGYTF
. TRBJ1-1 . TRBV6-5 TGTGCCAGCAGTTATCTCGGGAGGGGAACTGAAGCTTTCTTT CASSYLGRGTEAFF
. TRBJ2-1 few TRBV5-1 TGCGCCAGCAGCTCCCGAGGAGAGCCCGGGAATGAGCAGTTCTTC CASSSRGEPGNEQFF